The rows below give T cell receptor beta chains drawn from one sample of a study of T cell changes during pregnancy in multiple sclerosis. Assay: immunoSEQ multiplex PCR; the TCRdb copy retains only in-frame clones and omits some. Of tens of thousands of clones in the sample, more than 75% are singletons; the top ten hold roughly 0.56%. This specimen consisted of CD4+ T cells from peripheral blood mononuclear cells, obtained in the first trimester of pregnancy. These receptor sequences come from a female donor with multiple sclerosis, enrolled in a pregnancy study. Each CDR3 is given with its conserved first and last residue. A D gene is named only where the DNA matches it firmly. For some rows the clone size is stated as once, few or many, or as a class when expanded; others skip it.

J gene,D gene,V gene,clone size,CDR3 DNA,CDR3 protein
TRBJ2-5,TRBD1,TRBV9,NA,TGTGCCAGCAGCCCCGGATTGGACAGGGGTTTAGAGACCCAGTACTTC,CASSPGLDRGLETQYF
TRBJ1-1,TRBD1,TRBV6-6,NA,TGTGCCAGCGGGGACAGGGAAAGGAGAACTGAAGCTTTCTTT,CASGDRERRTEAFF
TRBJ2-6,TRBD1,TRBV5-1,once,TGCGCCAGCAGCTCCGGACAGGGCTCTGGGGCCAACGTCCTGACTTTC,CASSSGQGSGANVLTF
TRBJ1-1,TRBD1,TRBV2,NA,TGTGCCAGCAGTGAACAGGGGGGAAGGAACACTGAAGCTTTCTTT,CASSEQGGRNTEAFF
TRBJ2-5,TRBD2,TRBV28,NA,TGTGCCAGCAGTTTCCATTCCTTGGGACTACAACAAGAGACCCAGTACTTC,CASSFHSLGLQQETQYF
TRBJ2-2,TRBD2,TRBV5-1,once,TGCGCCAGCAGCTTCCGGGGGGGTTGGAACACCGGGGAGCTGTTTTTT,CASSFRGGWNTGELFF
TRBJ2-1,TRBD2,TRBV7-2,NA,TGTGCCAGCAGCCGTAGCGGGAGAAACTACAATGAGCAGTTCTTC,CASSRSGRNYNEQFF
TRBJ1-3,NA,TRBV5-1,NA,TGCGCCAGCAGCTTGGGGTTGACAGGAAGGTTTGGAAACACCATATATTTT,CASSLGLTGRFGNTIYF
TRBJ1-1,TRBD1,TRBV2,NA,TGTGCCAGCAGTCGACAGGGGAACACTGAAGCTTTCTTT,CASSRQGNTEAFF
TRBJ1-6,TRBD1,TRBV6-1,NA,TGTGCCAGCACTTCGGACAGGGGGCATAATTCACCCCTCCACTTT,CASTSDRGHNSPLHF
TRBJ1-1,NA,TRBV6-1,NA,TGTGCCAGCAGTGAATCTTACAGAAACACTGAAGCTTTCTTT,CASSESYRNTEAFF
TRBJ2-1,TRBD2,TRBV10-2,NA,TGCGCCAGCAGCCTGGGCAGGGGACTAGCGGTTTACAATGAGCAGTTCTTC,CASSLGRGLAVYNEQFF
TRBJ2-3,TRBD1,TRBV30,NA,TGTGCCTGGAGTCGAGGGACAGGGTCCACAGATACGCAGTATTTT,CAWSRGTGSTDTQYF
TRBJ1-4,TRBD1,TRBV19,NA,TGTGCCAGTAAGGTAGTCGGGACAGGGAAAACAGGACTGTTTTTT,CASKVVGTGKTGLFF
TRBJ2-7,TRBD2,TRBV11-2,NA,TGTGCCAGCAGCCCGCTAGCGGGGAAAACCTACGAGCAGTACTTC,CASSPLAGKTYEQYF
TRBJ1-3,NA,TRBV9,NA,TGTGCCAGCAGCGTAGCACAGCGGAACCCCTCTGGAAACACCATATATTTT,CASSVAQRNPSGNTIYF
TRBJ2-5,TRBD1,TRBV5-1,NA,TGCGCCAGCAGCGCAAGGACAGGGGGGAGAGAGACCCAGTACTTC,CASSARTGGRETQYF
TRBJ2-1,TRBD1,TRBV5-1,NA,TGCGCCAGCAGGGGGACAGGGACCTACAATGAGCAGTTCTTC,CASRGTGTYNEQFF
TRBJ2-7,NA,TRBV18,once,TGTGCCAGCTCACCCCCCGACAGGCCCCACGAGCAGTACTTC,CASSPPDRPHEQYF
TRBJ1-3,NA,TRBV19,NA,TGTGCCAGTAGTATCGTGCGGCGCTCTGGAAACACCATATATTTT,CASSIVRRSGNTIYF
TRBJ1-6,NA,TRBV10-3,NA,TGTGCCATCAGTGGGGGTGACAGAATTAAAAATTCACCCCTCCACTTT,CAISGGDRIKNSPLHF
TRBJ2-7,TRBD2,TRBV5-1,NA,TGCGCCAGCAGCCCGGGACTAGTTGAGGGCGAGCAGTACTTC,CASSPGLVEGEQYF